The 12 T cell receptor beta chains presented below share a single source sample, sequenced in a study of T cell responses to AZD1222 COVID-19 vaccine. Clones were read by immunoSEQ multiplex PCR, and TCRdb kept only the in-frame ones, dropping some. This table holds 55,000 to 70,000 clones, roughly 87% found once. The source was peripheral blood, collected 28 days after the second AZD1222 dose. Receptors originate from an adult who received the AZD1222 COVID-19 vaccine.

V and J are TRBV5-1 and TRBJ2-2; D is ambiguous. CDR3 length equals 14 residues. CDR1 is SGHRS and CDR2 is YFSETQ in the germline V gene. Trimming shortened V by 4 bases and J by 4 bases, and 11 bases separated the two germline ends. For the CDR3, the DNA is TGCGCCAGCAGCGAAACTACGACCACCGGGGAGCTGTTTTTT. Protein: CASSETTTTGELFF.

This clone was seen a single time. The chain links TRBV6-2 or TRBV6-3 to TRBJ1-5; tentatively, D is TRBD1 (5 bases). The CDR3 is 17 amino acids. V was shortened by 4 bases and J by 2 bases, with 18 bases between the two germline ends. The V gene's germline CDR1 is MNHEY and CDR2 SVGEGT. The CDR3: CASSSGPGKAGNQPQHF. CDR3 nucleotides: TGTGCCAGCAGTTCGGGCCCAGGGAAGGCTGGCAATCAGCCCCAGCATTTT.

The CDR3 is CASSLRREPYNEQFF. Here the CDR3 DNA reads TGTGCCAGCAGCTTGCGGCGGGAGCCCTACAATGAGCAGTTCTTC. This chain links TRBV5-6 with TRBJ2-1, with TRBD2 matching 7 bases. This CDR3 comprises 15 residues. The germline gives CDR1 SGHDT, CDR2 YYEEEE. V shed 1 base, J shed 2 bases, and the junction held 3 bases outside the gene matches. Variable domain in full (rest from reference TRBV5-6 and TRBJ2-1): DAGVTQSPTHLIKTRGQQVTLRCSPKSGHDTVSWYQQALGQGPQFIFQYYEEEERQRGNFPDRFSGHQFPNYSSELNVNALLLGDSALYLCASSLRREPYNEQFFGPGTRLTVL.

The chain links TRBV19 to TRBJ1-4, with D maybe TRBD1 (5 bases). CDR1 is LNHDA and CDR2 is SQIVND in the germline V gene (reference sequence). The CDR3 consists of 14 residues. Between the trimmed V and J ends, which lost 2 bases and 4 bases, there was a span of 8 bases. Here the CDR3 reads CASSIQGDNEKLFF. In DNA form, the CDR3 reads TGTGCCAGTAGTATACAAGGGGATAATGAAAAACTGTTTTTT.

The chain carries TRBV19 and TRBJ2-5; 9 bases match TRBD2. J was trimmed by 6 bases and V by 5 bases; bases with no gene match: 13. The V gene's germline CDR1 is LNHDA and CDR2 SQIVND (reference sequence). The CDR3 is made up of 16 amino acids. Here the CDR3 DNA reads TGTGCCAGTAGTTTCGTTACTAGCGGGCTTCGGAAGACCCAGTACTTC. It translates to CASSFVTSGLRKTQYF.

V is TRBV6-5 and J is TRBJ1-1; D is possibly TRBD1 (6 bases). The CDR3 runs 14 residues. CDR1 and CDR2 (germline): MNHEY, SVGAGI. Trimming removed 2 bases from V and 3 bases from J, with 10 bases in between. The CDR3 region is CASSYPGQYTEAFF. The CDR3 DNA reads as TGTGCCAGCAGTTACCCCGGACAGTACACTGAAGCTTTCTTT.

The chain recombines TRBV7-2 with TRBJ2-1; D not certain. This CDR3 is 16 amino acids long. Germline CDR1 reads SGHTA; CDR2 reads FQGNSA. Trimming stripped 2 bases from V and 9 bases from J, with 20 bases between. CDR3 amino acids: CASSLQGVEVSGEQFF. In DNA form, the CDR3 reads TGTGCCAGCAGCTTACAAGGAGTAGAAGTATCCGGTGAGCAGTTCTTC.

This chain links TRBV7-2 with TRBJ1-1; TRBD1 matches at 7 bases. The V gene end was trimmed by 5 bases and the J gene end by 4 bases; junction bases not matched to a gene: 10. The CDR3 runs to 15 residues. The germline gives CDR1 SGHTA, CDR2 FQGNSA. The CDR3 DNA is TGTGCCAGCAGCCCGGAGGGACAGTTCGGCACTGAAGCTTTCTTT. Translation: CASSPEGQFGTEAFF.

The rearrangement uses TRBV27 and TRBJ1-6; a possible D gene is TRBD1 (6 bases). CDR3 length: 16 residues. Germline V gene sequence: CDR1 MNHEY, CDR2 SMNVEV (reference sequence). Between the trimmed V and J ends, which lost 2 bases and 6 bases, there was a span of 14 bases. This CDR3 is CASSLGGAYLNSPLHF. DNA for the CDR3: TGTGCCAGCAGTTTAGGGGGCGCGTACCTTAATTCACCCCTCCACTTT.

V is TRBV19 and J is TRBJ1-3; a possible D gene is TRBD1 (6 bases). Germline-derived CDR1 and CDR2 are LNHDA and SQIVND (reference sequence). CDR3 length: 14 amino acids. V was trimmed by 5 bases and J by 0 bases, leaving 8 bases between them. In DNA form, the CDR3 reads TGTGCCAGTAGTGGACAGACCTCTGGAAACACCATATATTTT. Its translation: CASSGQTSGNTIYF.

V and J are TRBV5-1 and TRBJ2-1; 9 bases map to TRBD2. V dropped 3 bases and J dropped 6; count of bases not matched to a gene: 10. Per the germline V gene, CDR1 is SGHRS and CDR2 is YFSETQ. The CDR3 is 16 amino acids. The CDR3 protein is CASSSTGLAVTNEQFF. Written as DNA, the CDR3 is TGCGCCAGCAGCTCAACGGGACTAGCTGTGACCAATGAGCAGTTCTTC.

This sequence joins TRBV29-1 and TRBJ2-6; D remains unclear. Looked up from germline, CDR1 is SQVTM and CDR2 is ANQGSEA. Trimming left V 4 bases short and J 3 bases short, with 4 bases between. The CDR3 loop spans 12 amino acids. The CDR3 loop reads CSVVFGANVLTF. CDR3 DNA: TGCAGCGTTGTGTTTGGGGCCAACGTCCTGACTTTC.